Below, 3 T cell receptor beta chains from the same sample are listed, as sequenced in a study of early T cells in non-severe SARS-CoV-2 infection. TCRdb re-called the 5' RACE reads through MiXCR, storing one row per CDR3 protein. The sample carries roughly 30,000 distinct CDR3 sequences, approximately 7% recorded once. Sequenced: whole blood. The source of these receptors is an adult who was a healthcare worker with PCR-confirmed SARS-CoV-2 infection or an uninfected control (not recorded which).

There are many counts of this clonotype. The V call is TRBV28, the J call TRBJ2-7, with 9 bases identical to TRBD2. Germline-derived CDR1 and CDR2 are MDHEN and SYDVKM. The CDR3 is 13 amino acids. V lost 2 bases and J lost 4; bases outside the gene matches: 0. The chain's CDR3 is CASSLAGGYEQYF. The CDR3 bases are TGTGCCAGCAGTTTAGCGGGAGGGTACGAGCAGTACTTC.

The table lists this clonotype with many counts. The chain employs TRBV6-1 and TRBJ1-5; 7 bases are a match to TRBD1. With V trimmed by 0 bases and J by 6 bases, 2 bases remained unmatched. The germline CDR1 and CDR2 sequences are MNHNS and SASEGT. CDR3 size: 14 residues. The CDR3 DNA reads TGTGCCAGCAGTGAAGCAGGGGGCTCTCAGCCCCAGCATTTT. It specifies CASSEAGGSQPQHF.

The table lists this clonotype with many counts. The gene calls are TRBV5-5 and TRBJ2-1; 15 bases fit TRBD2. CDR1 SGHKS and CDR2 YYEKEE come from the germline V gene (reference sequence). This CDR3 is built from 15 residues. Trimming at V came to 4 bases and at J to 10 bases, leaving 6 bases not matched to a gene. The CDR3 loop is CASSLGTSGRWEQFF. As DNA, the CDR3 is TGTGCCAGCAGCCTGGGGACTAGCGGGAGGTGGGAGCAGTTCTTC.